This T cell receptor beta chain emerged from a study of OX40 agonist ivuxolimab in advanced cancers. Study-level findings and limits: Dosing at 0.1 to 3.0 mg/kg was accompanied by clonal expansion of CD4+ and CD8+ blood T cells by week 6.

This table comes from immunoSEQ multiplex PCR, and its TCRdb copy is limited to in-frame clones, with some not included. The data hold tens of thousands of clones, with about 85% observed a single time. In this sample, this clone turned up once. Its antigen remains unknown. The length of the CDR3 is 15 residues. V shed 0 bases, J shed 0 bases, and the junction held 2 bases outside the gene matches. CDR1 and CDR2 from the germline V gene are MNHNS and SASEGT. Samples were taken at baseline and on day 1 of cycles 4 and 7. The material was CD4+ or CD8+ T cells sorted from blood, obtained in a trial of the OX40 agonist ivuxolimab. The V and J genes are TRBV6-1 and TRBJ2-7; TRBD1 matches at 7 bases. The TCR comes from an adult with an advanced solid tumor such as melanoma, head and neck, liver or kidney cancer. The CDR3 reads CASSEAWDSSYEQYF. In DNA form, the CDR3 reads TGTGCCAGCAGTGAAGCTTGGGACAGCTCCTACGAGCAGTACTTC.